These 9 T cell receptor beta chains share one sample of origin, sequenced in a study of T cell responses to AZD1222 COVID-19 vaccine. Profiling relied on immunoSEQ multiplex PCR, and the TCRdb table lists in-frame clones only, not all of them. Of about 140,000 clones detected, around 92% appear once; the ten largest clones hold under 3.5%. Material: peripheral blood, obtained on day 0 of AZD1222 vaccination. The receptor set was obtained from an adult in good health.

This clone was seen a single time. The chain is built from TRBV6-5 and TRBJ1-5; the D gene is possibly TRBD1 (6 bases). This CDR3 comprises 13 residues. CDR1 and CDR2 (germline): MNHEY, SVGAGI. V lost 4 bases and J lost 7, with 11 bases in between. For the CDR3, the DNA is TGTGCCAGCAGTTCGGGGGGCTTACAGCCCCAGCATTTT. Translated, it gives CASSSGGLQPQHF.

The V gene is TRBV2, the J gene TRBJ1-4; D might be TRBD1 (5 bases). The CDR3 spans 16 residues. V dropped 2 bases and J dropped 8 bases, with 18 bases sitting between them. Germline assignment: CDR1 SNHLY and CDR2 FYNNEI. The CDR3 is CASSEPDGGGREKLFF. The CDR3 coding sequence is TGTGCCAGCAGTGAACCCGACGGGGGGGGAAGAGAAAAACTGTTTTTT.

The DNA for the CDR3 is TGTGCCAGCAGCGTAGTTTCGGGCCCCGAGCAGTTCTTC. The encoded protein is CASSVVSGPEQFF. This chain connects TRBV9 to TRBJ2-1; D is unclear. The CDR3 length is 13 residues. The V gene's germline CDR1 is SGDLS and CDR2 YYNGEE. The V gene lost 0 bases and the J gene lost 10 bases, with 11 bases spanning the gap.

The chain is built from TRBV6-6 and TRBJ1-1; 7 bases fit TRBD1. Germline CDR1 reads MNHNY; CDR2 reads SVGAGI (reference sequence). The CDR3 sequence is 14 residues long. V shed 5 bases, J shed 2 bases, and the junction held 5 bases outside the gene matches. In nucleotides, the CDR3 is TGTGCCAGCAGTCAAGGACAGGTTAACACTGAAGCTTTCTTT. Protein sequence: CASSQGQVNTEAFF.

The rearrangement links TRBV12-5 to TRBJ1-6; D is unresolved. Germline V gives CDR1 LGHNT, CDR2 FRNRAP. The CDR3 contains 12 residues. The V end was cut by 5 bases, the J end by 7 bases, with 6 bases between. The CDR3 region is CASGRENSPLHF. CDR3 nucleotides: TGTGCTAGTGGTCGGGAAAATTCACCCCTCCACTTT.

This clone was seen just once. The chain employs TRBV7-2 and TRBJ1-2, with D maybe TRBD1 (5 bases). The V and J ends lost 5 bases and 2 bases respectively, with 24 bases between them. Germline CDR1 reads SGHTA; CDR2 reads FQGNSA. The CDR3 consists of 18 residues. CDR3 amino acids: CASSPNEGRQLINYGYTF. CDR3 bases: TGTGCCAGCAGCCCCAATGAGGGGCGACAACTAATAAACTATGGCTACACCTTC.

This clone was picked up one time. The gene calls are TRBV9 and TRBJ2-3; D is possibly TRBD1 (5 bases). Trimming took off 4 bases at V and 3 bases at J, with 9 bases between the two ends. The CDR3 runs to 13 residues. The germline gives CDR1 SGDLS, CDR2 YYNGEE. The CDR3 coding sequence is TGTGCCAGCAGCAAGGGGATAACAGATACGCAGTATTTT. It specifies CASSKGITDTQYF.

This clone was found once. V gene TRBV27 combines with J gene TRBJ1-4; 7 bases align to TRBD1. The CDR3 length is 14 residues. CDR1 and CDR2 (germline): MNHEY, SMNVEV (reference sequence). V gave up 6 bases and J gave up 7 bases; unmatched junction bases: 8. The CDR3 bases are TGTGCCAGCAGACGCGAGGGGGCGGTTGAAAAACTGTTTTTT. Translated, it gives CASRREGAVEKLFF.

This chain joins TRBV7-6 and TRBJ2-5; TRBD2 agrees at 7 bases. This CDR3 has 15 amino acids. The germline V gene has CDR1 SGHVS and CDR2 FNYEAQ. Trimming at V came to 4 bases and at J to 1 base, leaving 6 bases not matched to a gene. CDR3 nucleotide sequence: TGTGCCAGCAGCTCTCTGCTAGCGGTCCAAGAGACCCAGTACTTC. Translating it yields CASSSLLAVQETQYF.